The following is a TCR beta chain sequence with its context. These data belong to a study of blood T cell repertoires in COVID-19. The protocol was immunoSEQ multiplex PCR, while the TCRdb copy is restricted to in-frame clones and leaves out a portion. Here the sample spans fewer than 150,000 clones, nearly 90% being singletons. The V gene's germline CDR1 is SGHRS and CDR2 YFSETQ. J gave up 4 bases and V 4 bases, and 5 bases lay outside the gene matches. The CDR3 loop spans 15 amino acids. This chain uses TRBV5-1 with TRBJ1-1; 12 bases agree with TRBD1. The source material was peripheral blood. The source is a woman between 70 and 85 years old who had recovered from COVID-19. The CDR3 loop is CASSPGTGGRTEAFF. In DNA, the CDR3 is TGCGCCAGCAGCCCCGGGACAGGGGGCCGCACTGAAGCTTTCTTT. The variable domain in full, with the rest retrieved from reference TRBV5-1 and TRBJ1-1, is KAGVTQTPRYLIKTRGQQVTLSCSPISGHRSVSWYQQTPGQGLQFLFEYFSETQRNKGNFPGRFSGRQFSNSRSEMNVSTLELGDSALYLCASSPGTGGRTEAFFGQGTRLTVV.